This T cell receptor (beta chain) was sequenced in a study of radiation and T cells in renal cell carcinoma. The time point: blood 4 weeks post-SBRT, at nephrectomy. The treatment is: 15 Gy SBRT to primary tumor, nephrectomy 4 weeks later. Method: immunoSEQ multiplex PCR; TCRdb's copy keeps in-frame clones and lacks some. This sample yields about 78,000 clones, of which 80% to 90% are seen a single time; roughly 6% belongs to the top ten. The sample holds a few counts of this clone. The TCR was taken from a woman between 65 and 79 years old with renal cell carcinoma. Material: blood, obtained from a patient whose treatment included radiotherapy and nephrectomy.

CDR3 residues: CASSLDRNTEAFF. DNA for the CDR3: TGTGCCAGCAGTCTTGACAGGAACACTGAAGCTTTCTTT. The chain recombines TRBV5-5 with TRBJ1-1, with D maybe TRBD1 (5 bases). Trimming pared 5 bases from V and 1 base from J, leaving 9 bases between. Germline V gene data show CDR1 as SGHKS and CDR2 as YYEKEE (reference sequence). The CDR3 is 13 residues long.